This T cell receptor beta chain was identified during a study of CD8+ T cells in alopecia areata. Study-wide context: Administration of oral tofacitinib to treated patients was at 5 to 10 mg twice daily.

Following RNA extraction, reverse transcription yielded cDNA that acted as the sequencing template. Only in-frame clones appear in the TCRdb table, and some are missing; sequencing was by immunoSEQ multiplex PCR. Here the sample spans roughly 150,000 clones, 75% to 90% being singletons. The CDR3 has 14 amino acids. J was trimmed by 2 bases and V by 5 bases; bases with no gene match: 5. Germline CDR1 and CDR2: MNHEY and SVGAGI. This chain links TRBV6-5 with TRBJ2-7, with 8 bases aligning to TRBD1. The sequences come from CD8+ T cells sorted from blood, collected at week 0. The receptor's source is a human donor with alopecia areata. The CDR3 coding sequence is TGTGCCAGCAGTCGACAGGGGACAACCTACGAGCAGTACTTC. The encoded protein is CASSRQGTTYEQYF.